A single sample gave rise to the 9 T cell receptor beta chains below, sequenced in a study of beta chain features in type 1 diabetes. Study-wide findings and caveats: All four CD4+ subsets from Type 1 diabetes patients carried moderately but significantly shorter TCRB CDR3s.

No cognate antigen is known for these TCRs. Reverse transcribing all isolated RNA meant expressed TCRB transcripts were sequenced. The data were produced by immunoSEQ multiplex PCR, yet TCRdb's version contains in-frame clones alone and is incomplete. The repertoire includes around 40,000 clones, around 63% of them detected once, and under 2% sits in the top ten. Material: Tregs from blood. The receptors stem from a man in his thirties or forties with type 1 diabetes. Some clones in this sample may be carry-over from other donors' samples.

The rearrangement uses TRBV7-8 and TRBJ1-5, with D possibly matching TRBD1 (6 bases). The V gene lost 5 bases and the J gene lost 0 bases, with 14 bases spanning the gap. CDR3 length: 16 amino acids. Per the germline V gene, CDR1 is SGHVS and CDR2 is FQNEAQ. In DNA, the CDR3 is TGTGCCAGCAGCCCCAGAGGGGGATATAGCAATCAGCCCCAGCATTTT. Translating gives CASSPRGGYSNQPQHF.

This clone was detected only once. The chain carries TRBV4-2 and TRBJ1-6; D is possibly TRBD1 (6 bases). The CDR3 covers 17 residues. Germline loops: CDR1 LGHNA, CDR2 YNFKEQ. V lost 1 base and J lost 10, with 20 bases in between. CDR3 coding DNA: TGTGCCAGCAGCCAAGTGGAAGGGGGTAGCTCGAGCTCACCCCTCCACTTT. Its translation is CASSQVEGGSSSSPLHF.

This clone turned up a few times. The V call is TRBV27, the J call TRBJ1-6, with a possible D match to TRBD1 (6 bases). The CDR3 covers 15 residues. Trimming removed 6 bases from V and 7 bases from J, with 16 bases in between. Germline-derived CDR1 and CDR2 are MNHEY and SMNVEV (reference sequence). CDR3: CASSAFRGPNSPLHF. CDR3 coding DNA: TGTGCCAGCAGCGCCTTCAGGGGCCCGAATTCACCCCTCCACTTT.

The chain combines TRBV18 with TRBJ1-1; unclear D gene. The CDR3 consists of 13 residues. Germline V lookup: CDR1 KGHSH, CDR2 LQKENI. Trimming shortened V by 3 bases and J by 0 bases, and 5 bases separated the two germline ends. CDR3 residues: CASSPTVNTEAFF. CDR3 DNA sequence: TGTGCCAGCTCACCCACAGTGAACACTGAAGCTTTCTTT.

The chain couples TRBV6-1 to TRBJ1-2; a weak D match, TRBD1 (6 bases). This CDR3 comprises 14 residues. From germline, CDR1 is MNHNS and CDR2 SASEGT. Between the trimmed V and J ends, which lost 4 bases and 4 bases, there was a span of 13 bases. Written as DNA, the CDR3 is TGTGCCAGCAGTGGGGGGCTCCTGGTCTATGGCTACACCTTC. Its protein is CASSGGLLVYGYTF.

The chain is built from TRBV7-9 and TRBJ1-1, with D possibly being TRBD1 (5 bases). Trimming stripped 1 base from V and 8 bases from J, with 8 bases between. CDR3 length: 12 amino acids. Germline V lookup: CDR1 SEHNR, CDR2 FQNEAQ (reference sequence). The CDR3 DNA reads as TGTGCCAGCAGCTTAGTCGACAGAGAAGCTTTCTTT. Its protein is CASSLVDREAFF. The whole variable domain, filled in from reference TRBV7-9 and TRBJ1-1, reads DTGVSQNPRHKITKRGQNVTFRCDPISEHNRLYWYRQTLGQGPEFLTYFQNEAQLEKSRLLSDRFSAERPKGSFSTLEIQRTEQGDSAMYLCASSLVDREAFFGQGTRLTVV.

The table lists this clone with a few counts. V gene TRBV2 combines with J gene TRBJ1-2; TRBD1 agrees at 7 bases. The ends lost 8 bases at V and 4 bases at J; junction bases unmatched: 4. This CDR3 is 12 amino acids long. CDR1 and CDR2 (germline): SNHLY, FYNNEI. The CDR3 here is CASGDRPYGYTF. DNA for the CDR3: TGTGCCAGCGGGGACAGACCCTATGGCTACACCTTC.

CDR3 in DNA: TGTGCCAGCAGCGTACGCCCCCAGGGCACTGAAGCTTTCTTT. Residues: CASSVRPQGTEAFF. The chain is built from TRBV9 and TRBJ1-1, with D possibly matching TRBD1 (5 bases). There are 14 residues in the CDR3. V lost 1 base, J lost 4 bases, and 11 bases lay in between. Germline assignment: CDR1 SGDLS and CDR2 YYNGEE.

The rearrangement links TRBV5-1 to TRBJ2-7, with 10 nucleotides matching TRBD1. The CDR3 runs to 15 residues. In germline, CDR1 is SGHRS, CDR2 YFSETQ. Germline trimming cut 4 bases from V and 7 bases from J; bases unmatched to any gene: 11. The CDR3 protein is CASSITGTGVQEQYF. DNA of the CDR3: TGCGCCAGCAGCATAACCGGGACAGGGGTTCAAGAGCAGTACTTC.